Listed below are T cell receptor beta chains from one sample, sequenced in a study of blood T cell repertoires in COVID-19. Produced via immunoSEQ multiplex PCR; TCRdb's table is partial and in-frame only. The sample lists about 350,000 clones, more than 75% occurring once. The sample taken for sequencing was peripheral blood. These TCRs come from a young woman who had recovered from COVID-19. Each CDR3 is given with its conserved first and last residue. D genes are given only for firm matches. Clone size, where shown, is once, few, many, or a class for clones that have expanded.

v_call	cdr3_length	d_call	j_call	clone_size	cdr3_aa	cdr3_nt
TRBV28	12	NA	TRBJ1-5	NA	CASSYPDQPQHF	TGTGCCAGCAGTTACCCAGATCAGCCCCAGCATTTT
TRBV7-9	15	NA	TRBJ1-5	once	CASSLGAGWNQPQHF	TGTGCCAGCAGCTTAGGGGCAGGGTGGAATCAGCCCCAGCATTTT
TRBV19	15	TRBD1	TRBJ1-1	once	CASSIRQGMNTEAFF	TGTGCCAGTAGTATTCGACAGGGAATGAACACTGAAGCTTTCTTT
TRBV11-2	15	NA	TRBJ1-3	NA	CASSLIQGSGNIIYF	TGTGCCAGCAGCTTGATCCAGGGGTCTGGAAACATCATATATTTT
TRBV7-9	15	TRBD2	TRBJ2-1	NA	CASSLVSGGTNEQFF	TGTGCCAGCAGCTTAGTTAGCGGGGGCACCAATGAGCAGTTCTTC
TRBV28	15	NA	TRBJ2-2	NA	CASSSPRGGAGELFF	TGTGCCAGCAGTTCCCCAAGGGGGGGGGCCGGGGAGCTGTTTTTT
TRBV7-9	16	TRBD1	TRBJ1-2	NA	CASSLDHLGQFYGYTF	TGTGCCAGCAGCCTAGACCACCTGGGACAGTTCTATGGCTACACCTTC
TRBV7-2	12	NA	TRBJ1-2	once	CASSLASYGYTF	TGTGCCAGCAGCTTAGCCAGCTATGGCTACACCTTC
TRBV19	14	NA	TRBJ2-5	once	CASSSLVRRETQYF	TGTGCCAGTAGTTCTCTAGTAAGGCGCGAGACCCAGTACTTC
TRBV5-1	15	TRBD2	TRBJ2-2	NA	CASSSTGGHTGELFF	TGCGCCAGCAGCTCTACGGGGGGTCACACCGGGGAGCTGTTTTTT
TRBV6-6	14	TRBD2	TRBJ2-4	NA	CASSYRTSGNTQYF	TGTGCCAGCAGTTACCGGACTAGCGGGAATACTCAGTACTTC
TRBV4-1	17	TRBD1	TRBJ1-6	NA	CASSQDERTGTYSPLHF	TGCGCCAGCAGCCAAGACGAACGGACAGGGACTTATTCACCCCTCCACTTT
TRBV24-1	15	TRBD1	TRBJ2-5	NA	CATSDPTGGGETQYF	TGTGCCACCAGTGACCCGACAGGGGGCGGGGAGACCCAGTACTTC
TRBV19	12	NA	TRBJ1-5	NA	CASSTGIRPQHF	TGTGCCAGTAGCACAGGGATACGGCCCCAGCATTTT
TRBV27	18	TRBD1	TRBJ1-1	NA	CASSLTGQGAWVNTEAFF	TGTGCCAGCAGTTTAACCGGACAGGGGGCTTGGGTGAACACTGAAGCTTTCTTT
TRBV2	14	TRBD1	TRBJ1-4	NA	CASTGTAVYEKLFF	TGTGCCAGTACCGGGACAGCCGTATATGAAAAACTGTTTTTT
TRBV27	15	NA	TRBJ2-1	once	CASSFVRAGFNEQFF	TGTGCCAGCAGTTTTGTCCGGGCGGGGTTTAATGAGCAGTTCTTC
TRBV6-5	14	TRBD1	TRBJ2-5	once	CASRRQGASETQYF	TGTGCCAGCCGCCGACAGGGGGCATCGGAGACCCAGTACTTC
TRBV15	12	NA	TRBJ1-1	NA	CATGGRGTEAFF	TGTGCCACCGGCGGAAGAGGTACTGAAGCTTTCTTT
TRBV19	14	NA	TRBJ2-1	once	CASSIGRASNEQFF	TGTGCCAGTAGTATAGGCAGGGCGAGCAATGAGCAGTTCTTC
TRBV5-8	15	TRBD1	TRBJ1-2	NA	CASRPRTGGSGGYTF	TGTGCCAGCAGACCTCGGACAGGGGGCTCCGGCGGCTACACCTTC
TRBV12-5	13	NA	TRBJ1-1	NA	CASGLGPSTEAFF	TGTGCTAGTGGTTTGGGCCCGAGCACTGAAGCTTTCTTT
TRBV6-2/TRBV6-3	15	NA	TRBJ1-1	NA	CASSYSSSGLIKAFF	TGTGCCAGCAGTTACTCGAGTTCAGGACTCATAAAAGCTTTCTTT
TRBV24-1	14	TRBD2	TRBJ2-1	NA	CATAPAGGNNEQFF	TGTGCCACCGCCCCAGCGGGAGGTAACAATGAGCAGTTCTTC
TRBV29-1	13	TRBD1	TRBJ1-1	NA	CSVKTGGGTEAFF	TGCAGCGTTAAGACAGGGGGAGGGACTGAAGCTTTCTTT
TRBV6-5	15	NA	TRBJ1-2	NA	CASSYSGLANYGYTF	TGTGCCAGCAGTTACTCCGGGTTAGCTAACTATGGCTACACCTTC
TRBV19	11	NA	TRBJ1-1	NA	CASLGRAEAFF	TGTGCCAGTCTAGGCCGGGCTGAAGCTTTCTTT
TRBV5-4	15	TRBD1	TRBJ2-3	NA	CASSQDRGRTDTQYF	TGTGCCAGCAGCCAAGACAGGGGGCGCACAGATACGCAGTATTTT
TRBV6-2/TRBV6-3	15	TRBD1	TRBJ2-3	once	CASSDPRQGRDTQYF	TGTGCCAGCAGTGATCCACGACAGGGTCGAGATACGCAGTATTTT
TRBV9	15	NA	TRBJ1-1	NA	CASSPHSAGWTEAFF	TGTGCCAGCAGCCCACACAGTGCAGGTTGGACTGAAGCTTTCTTT
TRBV11-3	15	TRBD1	TRBJ2-3	NA	CASSLQGVETDTQYF	TGTGCCAGCAGCTTACAGGGGGTCGAGACAGATACGCAGTATTTT
TRBV7-8	16	TRBD1	TRBJ2-5	NA	CASSAGQGSAGETQYF	TGTGCCAGCAGCGCCGGACAGGGGTCGGCGGGAGAGACCCAGTACTTC
TRBV9	15	NA	TRBJ1-5	NA	CASSGGGKGNQPQHF	TGTGCCAGCAGCGGGGGAGGAAAGGGCAATCAGCCCCAGCATTTT
TRBV15	16	TRBD1	TRBJ2-1	NA	CATSRDLWTGWNEQFF	TGTGCCACCAGCAGAGATCTTTGGACAGGGTGGAATGAGCAGTTCTTC
TRBV15	12	NA	TRBJ1-2	NA	CATSRGAGGYTF	TGTGCCACCAGCAGAGGGGCGGGCGGCTACACCTTC
TRBV29-1	12	NA	TRBJ2-1	once	CSVVDTRNEQFF	TGCAGCGTAGTAGACACCCGCAATGAGCAGTTCTTC
TRBV5-1	17	NA	TRBJ1-3	NA	CASTDLWDSNSGNTIYF	TGCGCCAGCACCGACCTCTGGGACTCCAACTCTGGAAACACCATATATTTT
TRBV19	19	NA	TRBJ1-5	NA	CASSIRYFGGSNSNQPQHF	TGTGCCAGTAGTATAAGGTACTTCGGGGGGTCCAACTCTAATCAGCCCCAGCATTTT
TRBV7-8	16	TRBD2	TRBJ2-2	NA	CASSPLAVANTGELFF	TGTGCCAGCAGCCCTCTAGCGGTCGCGAACACCGGGGAGCTGTTTTTT
TRBV7-2	16	TRBD2	TRBJ2-3	NA	CASSLTSGRASDTQYF	TGTGCCAGCAGCCTCACTAGCGGGAGGGCCTCAGATACGCAGTATTTT
TRBV11-3	16	TRBD2	TRBJ2-3	NA	CASSSMGLAGTDTQYF	TGTGCCAGCAGCTCGATGGGACTAGCGGGAACAGATACGCAGTATTTT
TRBV5-1	14	NA	TRBJ2-5	NA	CASSLGQGGETQYF	TGCGCCAGCAGCTTGGGGCAGGGAGGAGAGACCCAGTACTTC
TRBV30	17	NA	TRBJ1-6	NA	CAWRRSGYQGNNSPLHF	TGTGCCTGGAGGCGCTCGGGCTACCAGGGAAATAATTCACCCCTCCACTTT
TRBV9	17	TRBD1	TRBJ1-2	NA	CASSVALAGQANYGYTF	TGTGCCAGCAGCGTAGCCTTAGCCGGACAGGCCAACTATGGCTACACCTTC
TRBV4-3	20	TRBD2	TRBJ2-3	NA	CASSQKPGTSRGGGTDTQYF	TGCGCCAGCAGCCAGAAGCCCGGGACTAGCAGAGGTGGGGGGACAGATACGCAGTATTTT
TRBV27	14	NA	TRBJ1-5	NA	CASSPLGGNQPQHF	TGTGCCAGCAGTCCTCTAGGCGGGAATCAGCCCCAGCATTTT
TRBV7-9	13	NA	TRBJ1-2	NA	CASSEGVNYGYTF	TGTGCCAGCAGCGAGGGGGTTAACTATGGCTACACCTTC
TRBV9	15	NA	TRBJ2-6	NA	CASSARGAGANVLTF	TGTGCCAGCAGCGCCAGGGGGGCTGGGGCCAACGTCCTGACTTTC
TRBV7-2	17	NA	TRBJ2-3	NA	CASSKTRAQGVTDTQYF	TGTGCCAGCAGCAAAACCCGGGCACAGGGCGTGACAGATACGCAGTATTTT
TRBV18	12	NA	TRBJ1-2	NA	CASSVRERGYTF	TGTGCCAGCTCCGTTCGCGAGAGGGGCTACACCTTC
TRBV4-3	14	TRBD2	TRBJ2-5	NA	CASSQVLAGGTQYF	TGCGCCAGCAGCCAAGTACTAGCGGGAGGAACCCAGTACTTC
TRBV28	11	NA	TRBJ1-2	NA	CASRAGRGYTF	TGTGCCAGCAGAGCGGGGCGGGGCTACACCTTC
TRBV5-4	15	NA	TRBJ2-5	NA	CASSLVGGRKETQYF	TGTGCCAGCAGCTTGGTCGGGGGGCGTAAAGAGACCCAGTACTTC
TRBV6-1	17	NA	TRBJ1-6	few	CASSEAPGGPDNSPLHF	TGTGCCAGCAGCGAAGCCCCCGGGGGGCCGGATAATTCACCCCTCCACTTT
TRBV19	15	TRBD1	TRBJ1-1	NA	CASSIRDSFSYEAFF	TGTGCCAGTAGTATAAGGGACAGCTTTTCCTATGAAGCTTTCTTT
TRBV29-1	13	NA	TRBJ1-3	NA	CSVRSGPGNTIYF	TGCAGCGTCCGGTCTGGGCCTGGAAACACCATATATTTT
TRBV14	13	TRBD1	TRBJ1-1	few	CASSTGVSTEAFF	TGTGCCAGCAGTACAGGGGTTAGCACTGAAGCTTTCTTT
TRBV7-6	13	TRBD1	TRBJ1-5	NA	CASSGDRFTPQHF	TGTGCCAGCAGCGGGGACAGGTTCACACCCCAGCATTTT
TRBV6-5	14	TRBD2	TRBJ2-1	few	CASSTSANYNEQFF	TGTGCCAGCAGTACTAGCGCCAACTACAATGAGCAGTTCTTC
TRBV19	15	NA	TRBJ1-5	NA	CASSISRGTNQPQHF	TGTGCCAGTAGTATTTCTCGAGGTACCAATCAGCCCCAGCATTTT